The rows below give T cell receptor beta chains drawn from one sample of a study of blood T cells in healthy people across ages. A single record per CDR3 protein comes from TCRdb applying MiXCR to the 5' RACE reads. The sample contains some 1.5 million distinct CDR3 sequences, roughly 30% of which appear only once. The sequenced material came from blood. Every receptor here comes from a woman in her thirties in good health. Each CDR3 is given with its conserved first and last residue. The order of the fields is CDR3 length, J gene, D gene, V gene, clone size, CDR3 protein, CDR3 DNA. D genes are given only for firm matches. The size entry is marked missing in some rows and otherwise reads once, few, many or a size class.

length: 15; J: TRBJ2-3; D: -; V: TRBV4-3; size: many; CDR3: CASSQDRGITDTQYF; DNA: TGCGCCAGCAGCCAAGACAGGGGTATTACAGATACGCAGTATTTT
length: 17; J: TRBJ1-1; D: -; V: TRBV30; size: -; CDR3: CAWNSGTGPKANTEAFF; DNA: TGTGCCTGGAACTCGGGAACAGGGCCGAAAGCGAACACTGAAGCTTTCTTT
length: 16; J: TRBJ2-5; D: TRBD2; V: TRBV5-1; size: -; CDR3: CASSLGGSQIQETQYF; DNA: TGCGCCAGCAGTTTGGGGGGGTCACAGATCCAAGAGACCCAGTACTTC
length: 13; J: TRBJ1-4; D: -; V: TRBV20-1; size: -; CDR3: CSARQRLNEKLFF; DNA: TGCAGTGCTCGACAGAGGCTTAATGAAAAACTGTTTTTT
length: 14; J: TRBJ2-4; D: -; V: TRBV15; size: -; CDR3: CATSRAQGGNIQYF; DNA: TGTGCCACCAGCAGAGCCCAGGGGGGAAACATTCAGTACTTC
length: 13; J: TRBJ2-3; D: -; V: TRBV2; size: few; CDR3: CASKTNPSDTQYF; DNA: TGTGCCAGCAAGACAAATCCCTCAGATACGCAGTATTTT
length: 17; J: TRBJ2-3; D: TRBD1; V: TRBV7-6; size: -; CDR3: CASSLSPRDRGTDTQYF; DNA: TGTGCCAGCAGCTTATCCCCCCGGGACAGGGGCACAGATACGCAGTATTTT
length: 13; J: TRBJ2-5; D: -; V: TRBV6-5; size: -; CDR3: CASSYGGVETQYF; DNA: TGTGCCAGCAGTTACGGCGGGGTAGAGACCCAGTACTTC
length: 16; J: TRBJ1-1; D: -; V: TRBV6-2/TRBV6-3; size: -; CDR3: CAGSYSTGGGWTEAFF; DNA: TGTGCCGGCAGTTACTCGACCGGCGGTGGCTGGACTGAAGCTTTCTTT
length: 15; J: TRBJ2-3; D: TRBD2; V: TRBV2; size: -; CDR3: CASRELAGLTDTQYF; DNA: TGTGCCAGCAGAGAACTAGCGGGGCTCACAGATACGCAGTATTTT
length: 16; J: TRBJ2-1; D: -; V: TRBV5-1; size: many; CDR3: CASSLDTSSRYNEQFF; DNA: TGCGCCAGCAGCTTGGATACATCGAGTCGCTACAATGAGCAGTTCTTC
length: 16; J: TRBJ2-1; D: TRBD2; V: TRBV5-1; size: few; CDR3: CASSLVASGSINEQFF; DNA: TGCGCCAGCAGCTTGGTGGCTAGCGGGAGTATCAATGAGCAGTTCTTC
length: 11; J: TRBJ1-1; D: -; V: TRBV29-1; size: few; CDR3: CSVAGDTEAFF; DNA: TGCAGCGTTGCGGGGGATACTGAAGCTTTCTTT
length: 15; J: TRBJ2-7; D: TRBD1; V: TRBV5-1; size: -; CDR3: CASSRTGVTSYEQYF; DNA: TGCGCCAGCAGCCGCACAGGGGTAACCTCCTACGAGCAGTACTTC
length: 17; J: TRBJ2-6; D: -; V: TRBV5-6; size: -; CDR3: CASSLYGGPSGANVLTF; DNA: TGTGCCAGCAGCTTGTATGGGGGCCCCTCTGGGGCCAACGTCCTGACTTTC
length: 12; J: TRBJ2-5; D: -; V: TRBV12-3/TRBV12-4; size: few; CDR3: CASSHTRWAQYF; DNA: TGTGCCAGCAGCCACACTAGGTGGGCCCAGTACTTC
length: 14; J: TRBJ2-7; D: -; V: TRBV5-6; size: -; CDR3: CASSFRPGTYEQYF; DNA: TGTGCCAGCAGCTTTAGACCCGGTACCTACGAGCAGTACTTC
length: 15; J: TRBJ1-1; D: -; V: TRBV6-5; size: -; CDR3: CASSRKGEEATEAFF; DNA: TGTGCCAGCAGTCGGAAAGGGGAAGAGGCCACTGAAGCTTTCTTT
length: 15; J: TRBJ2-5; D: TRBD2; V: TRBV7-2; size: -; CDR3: CASSSTREDLGTQYF; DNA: TGTGCCAGCAGCTCGACGCGGGAGGACTTGGGGACCCAGTACTTC
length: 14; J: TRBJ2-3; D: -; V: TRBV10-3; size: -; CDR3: CAISEGTSIDTQYF; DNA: TGTGCCATCAGTGAAGGGACGAGCATAGATACGCAGTATTTT
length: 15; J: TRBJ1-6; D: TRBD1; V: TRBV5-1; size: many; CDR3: CASSLGTGNNSPLHF; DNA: TGCGCCAGCAGCTTGGGGACAGGCAATAATTCACCCCTCCACTTT
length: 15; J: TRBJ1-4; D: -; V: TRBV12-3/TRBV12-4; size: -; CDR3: CASSLAGGDTEKLFF; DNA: TGTGCCAGCAGTTTAGCGGGGGGGGATACCGAAAAACTGTTTTTT
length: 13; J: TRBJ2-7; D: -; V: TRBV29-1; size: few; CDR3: CSVDTATAYEQYF; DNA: TGCAGCGTTGACACGGCTACCGCCTACGAGCAGTACTTC
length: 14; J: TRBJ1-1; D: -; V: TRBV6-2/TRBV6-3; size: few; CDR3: CASNPGVLVTEAFF; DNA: TGTGCCAGCAACCCAGGGGTTTTGGTCACTGAAGCTTTCTTT
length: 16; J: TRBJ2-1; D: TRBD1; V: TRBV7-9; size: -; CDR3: CASSPRAVTGRNEQFF; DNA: TGTGCCAGCAGCCCTCGGGCCGTGACAGGGAGAAATGAGCAGTTCTTC
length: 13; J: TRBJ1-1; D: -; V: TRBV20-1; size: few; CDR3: CSARVNMNTEAFF; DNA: TGCAGTGCTAGAGTTAACATGAACACTGAAGCTTTCTTT
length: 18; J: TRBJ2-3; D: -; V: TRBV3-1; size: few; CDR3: CASSQVRRGKRGTDTQYF; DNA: TGTGCCAGCAGCCAAGTTCGTCGCGGGAAGAGGGGCACAGATACGCAGTATTTT
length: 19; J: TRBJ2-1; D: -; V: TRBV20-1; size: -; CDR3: CGARVQGPTYTKWYNEQFF; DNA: TGCGGTGCTAGAGTTCAGGGGCCGACATACACGAAATGGTACAATGAGCAGTTCTTC
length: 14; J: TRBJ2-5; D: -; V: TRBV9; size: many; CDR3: CASSEGVIQETQYF; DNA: TGTGCCAGCAGCGAGGGGGTCATCCAAGAGACCCAGTACTTC
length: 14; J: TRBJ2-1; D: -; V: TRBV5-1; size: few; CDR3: CASSWGGRSDEQFF; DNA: TGCGCCAGCAGCTGGGGGGGCAGGAGCGATGAGCAGTTCTTC
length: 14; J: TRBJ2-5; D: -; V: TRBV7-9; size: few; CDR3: CATLAVFVKETQYF; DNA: TGTGCCACCTTGGCCGTATTTGTTAAAGAGACCCAGTACTTC
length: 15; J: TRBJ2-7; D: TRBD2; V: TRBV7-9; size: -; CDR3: CASSSQREDSYEQYF; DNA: TGTGCCAGCAGCTCCCAGCGGGAGGACTCCTACGAGCAGTACTTC
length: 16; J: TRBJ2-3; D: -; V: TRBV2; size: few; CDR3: CASSEGGDSWGDTQYF; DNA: TGTGCCAGCAGTGAAGGGGGGGACAGCTGGGGAGATACGCAGTATTTT
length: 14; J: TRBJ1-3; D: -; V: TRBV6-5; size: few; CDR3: CASKESHSGNTIYF; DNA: TGTGCCAGCAAGGAATCCCACTCTGGAAACACCATATATTTT
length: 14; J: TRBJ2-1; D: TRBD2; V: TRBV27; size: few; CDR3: CASVGLAGYNEQFF; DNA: TGTGCCAGTGTCGGGCTAGCGGGGTACAATGAGCAGTTCTTC
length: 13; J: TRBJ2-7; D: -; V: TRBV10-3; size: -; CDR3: CASGGDGPYEQYF; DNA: TGTGCCAGCGGTGGGGACGGGCCCTACGAGCAGTACTTC
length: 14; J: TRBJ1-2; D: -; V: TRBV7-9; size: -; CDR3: CASTPGALNYGYTF; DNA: TGTGCCAGCACCCCCGGCGCCTTAAACTATGGCTACACCTTC
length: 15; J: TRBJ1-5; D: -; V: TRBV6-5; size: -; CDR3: CASSQGPGMYQPQHF; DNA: TGTGCCAGCAGTCAGGGCCCTGGGATGTATCAGCCCCAGCATTTT
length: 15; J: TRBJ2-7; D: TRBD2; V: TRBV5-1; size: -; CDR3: CASSPGTSGTDEQYF; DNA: TGCGCCAGCAGCCCCGGGACTAGCGGAACCGACGAGCAGTACTTC
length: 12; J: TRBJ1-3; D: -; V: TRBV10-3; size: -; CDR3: CAISEAGNTIYF; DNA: TGTGCCATTTCTGAAGCTGGAAACACCATATATTTT
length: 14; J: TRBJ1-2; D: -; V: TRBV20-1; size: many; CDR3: CSARVGVLDYGYTF; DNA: TGCAGTGCTAGAGTCGGGGTATTGGACTATGGCTACACCTTC
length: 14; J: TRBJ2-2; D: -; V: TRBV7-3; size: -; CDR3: CVSSHTENTGELFF; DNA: TGTGTCAGCAGCCACACAGAGAACACCGGGGAGCTGTTTTTT
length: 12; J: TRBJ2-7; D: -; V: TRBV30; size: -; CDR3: CAWSWGTDEQYF; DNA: TGTGCCTGGAGTTGGGGAACGGACGAGCAGTACTTC
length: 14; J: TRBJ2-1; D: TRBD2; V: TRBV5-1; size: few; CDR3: CASRKGSGSGEQFF; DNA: TGCGCCAGCAGAAAGGGTAGCGGGAGCGGTGAGCAGTTCTTC
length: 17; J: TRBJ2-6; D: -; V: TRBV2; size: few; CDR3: CAGERRQVSSGANVLTF; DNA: TGTGCCGGTGAGAGGCGGCAGGTTAGCTCTGGGGCCAACGTCCTGACTTTC
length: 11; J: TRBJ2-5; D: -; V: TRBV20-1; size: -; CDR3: CGARQLETQYF; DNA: TGCGGTGCGCGGCAGTTGGAGACCCAGTACTTC